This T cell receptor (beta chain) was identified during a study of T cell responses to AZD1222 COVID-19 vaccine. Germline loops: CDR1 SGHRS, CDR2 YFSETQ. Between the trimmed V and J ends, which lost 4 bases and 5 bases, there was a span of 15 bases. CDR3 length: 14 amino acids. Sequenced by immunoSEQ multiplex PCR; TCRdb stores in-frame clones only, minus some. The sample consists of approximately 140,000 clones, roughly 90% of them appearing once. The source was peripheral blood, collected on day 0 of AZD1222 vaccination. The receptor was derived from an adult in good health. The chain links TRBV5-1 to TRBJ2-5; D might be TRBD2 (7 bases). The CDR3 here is CASSVQGGYETQYF. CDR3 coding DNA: TGCGCCAGCAGCGTACAGGGAGGGTACGAGACCCAGTACTTC.